This TCR beta chain was profiled in a study of blood T cell repertoires in COVID-19. Overall study: Material from acute and convalescent COVID-19 was sourced from the United States, Italy and Spain. Sample material is recorded as cDNA or gDNA derived from T cells, B-cell-depleted T cells, or PBMCs.

Germline CDR1 reads MDHEN; CDR2 reads SYDVKM. The CDR3 is 15 amino acids. V lost 6 bases to trimming and J lost 2 bases; unmatched junction nucleotides: 10. Original processing notes: Reference gene primer amplification yielded estimated nucleated cell counts. Here immunoSEQ multiplex PCR was the method, and the copy in TCRdb shows in-frame clones only, minus some. The V and J calls and clone size were taken over from that table, and D and trimming were inferred from the DNA. This table holds approximately 170,000 clones, about 80% found once. This TCR derives from a woman of 80 years or more with acute or convalescent COVID-19. Sequencing was done on a sample of peripheral blood. The genes are TRBV28 and TRBJ2-7, with TRBD2 matching 7 bases. This CDR3 is CASSREVGHTYEQYF. The CDR3, as DNA: TGTGCCAGCAGCCGGGAGGTTGGTCATACCTACGAGCAGTACTTC.